This T cell receptor (beta chain) comes out of a study of blood T cell repertoires in COVID-19 (TCRdb year 2020). About the full investigation: The collaborator samples originated in the United States, Italy and Spain and spanned the acute and convalescent phases of COVID-19. The material from the prospective study consisted of cDNA or gDNA derived from T cells, B-cell-depleted T cells, or PBMCs. Where HLA class I and class II types were available, the types were taken from metadata supplied by the sample provider, not from assay-based typing. Nearly every sample came with metadata listing a de-identified subject ID, COVID-19 status, age in years and sex. Samples were obtained from the ongoing ImmuneRACE study (first 160 participants) and from 1,000 to 1,500 subjects provided by 6 global collaborators. The dataset comprised deeply sampled blood TCRbeta repertoires from subjects exposed to, actively infected with, or recovered from COVID-19. The repertoires were released in a freely available public database intended as a resource for research on the immune response to SARS-CoV-2.

TCRbeta CDR3 regions were amplified from genomic DNA by means of the immunoSEQ Assay, a bias-controlled multiplex PCR. For the original study's pipeline: Nucleated cell counts per sample were estimated from amplification of reference gene primers within the assay. Sequence reads were collapsed and filtered to measure the absolute abundance of every unique TCRbeta CDR3 rearrangement. For each sample, productive Simpson clonality was calculated as the square root of Simpson's diversity index across productive rearrangements. TCRdb obtained this table from immuneACCESS and retained in-frame rearrangements with V and J assigned. These tables miss some clones; where compared with another copy, unresolved V genes account for less than half of the shortfall, and the remainder is unexplained. The D gene and trimming were derived from the DNA, and the V and J assignments and clone size from that table. The table for this sample lists about 300,000 clones; just over 85% of them were counted only once. The top ten constitute around 9.3% of the sample.

Participants in the prospective study were aged about 18 to 95 years, lived in about two dozen United States geographic areas, and enrolled through a virtual design. In the prospective study, cohorts were assigned on the basis of participant-reported clinical history obtained from a screening survey and a study questionnaire. ImmuneRACE Cohort 3 recovered participants were defined by two consecutive negative NP/OP PCR tests, healthcare professional clearance, or symptom resolution. Mobile phlebotomists in the prospective study collected whole blood, serum and a nasopharyngeal or oropharyngeal swab from every participant. Over a roughly 2-month period, participants in the prospective study had the option of providing additional blood draws and questionnaires. Before DNA extraction, prospective study blood samples were shipped either frozen or at room temperature. As regards this clone: The clone's antigen remains unknown. The record has no base qualities; no much larger clone is one base away.

CDR1 and CDR2 (MNHNS, SASEGT) derive from the germline V gene. Measured from the cysteine to the phenylalanine, the CDR3 is 13 residues long. Here the CDR3 DNA is all that survives: 39 bases in frame from base 1. V loses 3 bases, J loses 0 bases, and the germline ends lie 5 bases apart. The paper as a whole reports these results and caveats: Clinical and demographic metadata were provided uncurated, with the amount varying by source and participant.

Sequenced material: PBMCs or T cells enriched from blood (not recorded which). The receptor's source is a woman between 18 and 30 years old who had recovered from COVID-19. The chain is encoded by TRBV6-1 joined to TRBJ1-1; the D segment cannot be called with confidence. The nucleotide sequence reads as follows: TGTGCCAGCAGTGAGAGGATGAACACTGAAGCTTTCTTT. Translation gives CASSERMNTEAFF.